This T cell receptor (beta chain) came from a study of blood T cell repertoires in COVID-19. For the study at large: The United States, Italy and Spain were the sources of the acute and convalescent COVID-19 samples.

Clones were read by immunoSEQ multiplex PCR, and TCRdb kept only the in-frame ones, dropping some. The sample yields 150,000 to 200,000 clones, about 85% seen once. From germline, CDR1 is MRHNA and CDR2 SNTAGT. The germline V and J ends were trimmed by 6 bases and 4 bases, with 13 bases remaining between them. The CDR3 sequence is 14 residues long. The receptor comes from a woman between 70 and 85 years old with COVID-19, enrolled during active disease. Material: peripheral blood. The chain joins TRBV6-4 to TRBJ2-1, with D possibly matching TRBD2 (6 bases). CDR3 coding DNA: TGTGCCAGCAGCCCCATGCGGGGATACAATGAGCAGTTCTTC. Translated: CASSPMRGYNEQFF.